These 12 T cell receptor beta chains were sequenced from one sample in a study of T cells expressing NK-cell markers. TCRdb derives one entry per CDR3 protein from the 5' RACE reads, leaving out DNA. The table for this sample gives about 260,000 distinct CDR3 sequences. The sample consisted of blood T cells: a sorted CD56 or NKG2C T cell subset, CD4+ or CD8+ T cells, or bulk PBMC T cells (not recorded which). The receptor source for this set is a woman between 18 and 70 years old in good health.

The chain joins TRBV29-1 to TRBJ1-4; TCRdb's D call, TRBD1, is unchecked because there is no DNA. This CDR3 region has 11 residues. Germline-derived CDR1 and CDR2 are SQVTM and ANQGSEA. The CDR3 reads CTADGGEKLFF.

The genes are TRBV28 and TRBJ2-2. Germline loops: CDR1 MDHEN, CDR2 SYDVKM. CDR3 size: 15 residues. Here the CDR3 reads CASSLSILNTGELFF.

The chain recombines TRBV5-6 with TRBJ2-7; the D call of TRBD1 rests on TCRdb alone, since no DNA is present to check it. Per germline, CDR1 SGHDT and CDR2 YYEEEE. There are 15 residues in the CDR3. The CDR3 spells CASSLGSSGVPEQYF.

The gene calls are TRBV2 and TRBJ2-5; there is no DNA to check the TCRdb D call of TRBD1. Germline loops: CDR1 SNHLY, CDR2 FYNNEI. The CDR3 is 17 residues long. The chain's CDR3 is CASSEATGGSGLETQYF.

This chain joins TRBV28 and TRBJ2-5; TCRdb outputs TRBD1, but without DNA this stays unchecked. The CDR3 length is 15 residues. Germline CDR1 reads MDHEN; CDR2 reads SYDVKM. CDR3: CASSPTGTNRETQYF.

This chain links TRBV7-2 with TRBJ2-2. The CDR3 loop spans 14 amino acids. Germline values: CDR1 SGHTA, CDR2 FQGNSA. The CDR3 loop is CASSFLQNTGELFF. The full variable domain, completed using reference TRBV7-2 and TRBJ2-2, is GAGVSQSPSNKVTEKGKDVELRCDPISGHTALYWYRQSLGQGLEFLIYFQGNSAPDKSGLPSDRFSAERTGGSVSTLTIQRTQQEDSAVYLCASSFLQNTGELFFGEGSRLTVL.

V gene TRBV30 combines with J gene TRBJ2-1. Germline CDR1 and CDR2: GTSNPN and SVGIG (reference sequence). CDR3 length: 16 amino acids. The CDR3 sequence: CASNNPTGSSYNEQFF.

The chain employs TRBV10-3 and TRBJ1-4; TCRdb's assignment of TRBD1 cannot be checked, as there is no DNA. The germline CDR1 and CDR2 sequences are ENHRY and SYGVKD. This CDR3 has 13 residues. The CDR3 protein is CAISGDSNEKLFF.

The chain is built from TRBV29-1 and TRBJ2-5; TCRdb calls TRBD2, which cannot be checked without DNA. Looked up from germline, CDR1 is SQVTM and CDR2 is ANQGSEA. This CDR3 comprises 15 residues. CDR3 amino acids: CSVLRDLKYQETQYF. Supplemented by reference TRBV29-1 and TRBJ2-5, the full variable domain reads SAVISQKPSRDICQRGTSLTIQCQVDSQVTMMFWYRQQPGQSLTLIATANQGSEATYESGFVIDKFPISRPNLTFSTLTVSNMSPEDSSIYLCSVLRDLKYQETQYFGPGTRLLVL.

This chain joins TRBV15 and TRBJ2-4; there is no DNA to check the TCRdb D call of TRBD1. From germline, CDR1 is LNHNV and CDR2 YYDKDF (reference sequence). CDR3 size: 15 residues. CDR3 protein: CATSRESGAKNIQYF.

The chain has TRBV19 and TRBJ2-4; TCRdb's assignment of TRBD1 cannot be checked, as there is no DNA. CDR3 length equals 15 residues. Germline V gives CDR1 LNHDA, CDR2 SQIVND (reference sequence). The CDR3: CASSAPSGFVHIQYF.

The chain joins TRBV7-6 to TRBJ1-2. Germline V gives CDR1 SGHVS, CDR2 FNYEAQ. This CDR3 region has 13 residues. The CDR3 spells CASSFWTGYGYTF.